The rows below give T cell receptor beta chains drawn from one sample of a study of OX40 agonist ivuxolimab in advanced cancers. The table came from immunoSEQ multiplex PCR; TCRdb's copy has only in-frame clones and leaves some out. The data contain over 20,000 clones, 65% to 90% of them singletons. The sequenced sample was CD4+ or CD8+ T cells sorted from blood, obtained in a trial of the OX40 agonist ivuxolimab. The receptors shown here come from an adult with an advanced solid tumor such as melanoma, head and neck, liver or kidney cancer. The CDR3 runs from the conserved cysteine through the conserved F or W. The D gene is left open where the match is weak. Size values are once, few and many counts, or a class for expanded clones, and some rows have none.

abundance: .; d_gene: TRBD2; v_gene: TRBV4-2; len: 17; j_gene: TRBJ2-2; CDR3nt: TGTGCCAGCAGCCAGGCTACTAGCGGGAGTAGCACCGGGGAGCTGTTTTTT; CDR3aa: CASSQATSGSSTGELFF
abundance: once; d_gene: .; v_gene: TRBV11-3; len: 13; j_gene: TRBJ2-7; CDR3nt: TGTGCCAGCAGCTTGGGGGCGGTGGACGAGCAGTACTTC; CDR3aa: CASSLGAVDEQYF
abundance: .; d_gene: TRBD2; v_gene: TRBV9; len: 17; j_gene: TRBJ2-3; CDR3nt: TGTGCCAGCAGCGTGGTTAGCGGGAGCGGGGGCGCAGATACGCAGTATTTT; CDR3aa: CASSVVSGSGGADTQYF
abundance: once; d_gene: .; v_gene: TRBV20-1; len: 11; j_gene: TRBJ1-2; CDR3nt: TGCAGTGCCCCCCGGGACTATGGCTACACCTTC; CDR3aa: CSAPRDYGYTF
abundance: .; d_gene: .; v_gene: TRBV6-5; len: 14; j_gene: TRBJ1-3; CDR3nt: TGTGCCAGCAGTCGGGGTAGCTCTGGAAACACCATATATTTT; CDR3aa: CASSRGSSGNTIYF
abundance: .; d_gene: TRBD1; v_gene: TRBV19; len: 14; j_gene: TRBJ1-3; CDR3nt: TGTGCCAGTAGCATACAGGGGGTTGGAAACACCATATATTTT; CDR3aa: CASSIQGVGNTIYF
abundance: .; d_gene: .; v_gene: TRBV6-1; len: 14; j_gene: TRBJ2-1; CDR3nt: TGTGCCAGCAGTGAGGACTCAGAGTACAATGAGCAGTTCTTC; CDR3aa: CASSEDSEYNEQFF
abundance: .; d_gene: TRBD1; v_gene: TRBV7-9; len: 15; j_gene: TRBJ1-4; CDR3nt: TGTGCCAGCAGCTTAGACAGGGGAGGTAATGAAAAACTGTTTTTT; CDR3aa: CASSLDRGGNEKLFF
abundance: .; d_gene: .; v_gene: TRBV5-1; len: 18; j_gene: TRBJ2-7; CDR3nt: TGCGCCAGCAGCCGACTCCCTTTCGGAGGTATGAATTCCTACGAGCAGTACTTC; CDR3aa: CASSRLPFGGMNSYEQYF
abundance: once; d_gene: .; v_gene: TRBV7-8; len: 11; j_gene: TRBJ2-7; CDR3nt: TGTGCCAGCAGCCCTCTTATAGAGCAGTACTTC; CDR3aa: CASSPLIEQYF
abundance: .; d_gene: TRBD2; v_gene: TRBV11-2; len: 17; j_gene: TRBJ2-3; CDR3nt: TGTGCCAGCAGCCTTGACGGGCGGGAGGGGAGCACAGATACGCAGTATTTT; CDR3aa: CASSLDGREGSTDTQYF
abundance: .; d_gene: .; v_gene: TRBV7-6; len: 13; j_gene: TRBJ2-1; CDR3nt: TGTGCCAGCAGCCTCGGGACTGCAAATGAGCAGTTCTTC; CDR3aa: CASSLGTANEQFF
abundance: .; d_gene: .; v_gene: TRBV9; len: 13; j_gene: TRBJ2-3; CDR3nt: TGTGCCAGCAGCCCGGGACCTGGGGATACGCAGTATTTT; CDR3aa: CASSPGPGDTQYF
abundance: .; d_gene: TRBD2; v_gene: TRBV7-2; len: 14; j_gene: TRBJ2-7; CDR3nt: TGTGCCAGCAGCTTGGTACTAGCGGGAGACGAGCAGTACTTC; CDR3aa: CASSLVLAGDEQYF
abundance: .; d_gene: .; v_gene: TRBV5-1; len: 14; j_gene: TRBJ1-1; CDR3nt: TGCGCCAGCAGCTTGGTATCCGGGGACACTGAAGCTTTCTTT; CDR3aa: CASSLVSGDTEAFF
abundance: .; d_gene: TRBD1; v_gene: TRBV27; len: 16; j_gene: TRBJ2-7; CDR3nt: TGTGCCAGCGGATTCTATCCCGGGACAGGGTCGGGCGAGCAGTACTTC; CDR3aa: CASGFYPGTGSGEQYF
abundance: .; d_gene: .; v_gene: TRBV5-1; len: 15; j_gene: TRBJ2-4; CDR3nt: TGCGCCAGCAGCTCCCATGGAGGGGGCGAAAACATTCAGTACTTC; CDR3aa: CASSSHGGGENIQYF
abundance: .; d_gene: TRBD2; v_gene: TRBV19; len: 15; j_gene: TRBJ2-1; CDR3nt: TGTGCCAGTAGTATGTATCTAGCGGGAGAAGATGAGCAGTTCTTC; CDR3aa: CASSMYLAGEDEQFF
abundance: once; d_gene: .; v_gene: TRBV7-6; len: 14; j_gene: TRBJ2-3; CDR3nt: TGTGCCAGCAGCTTAAGCCCAGGCACAGATACGCAGTATTTT; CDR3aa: CASSLSPGTDTQYF
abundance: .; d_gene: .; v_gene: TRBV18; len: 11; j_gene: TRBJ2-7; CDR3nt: TGTGCCAGCTCACCGAATTACGAGCAGTACTTC; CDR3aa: CASSPNYEQYF
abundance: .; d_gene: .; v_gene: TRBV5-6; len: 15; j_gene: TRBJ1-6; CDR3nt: TGTGCCAGCAGCTTGGACGGGGGGAGCTATTCACCCCTCCACTTT; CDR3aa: CASSLDGGSYSPLHF
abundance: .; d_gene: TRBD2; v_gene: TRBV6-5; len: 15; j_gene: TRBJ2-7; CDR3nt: TGTGCCAGCAGTACTGTTGGGGAGGGGAGCTACGAGCAGTACTTC; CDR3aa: CASSTVGEGSYEQYF
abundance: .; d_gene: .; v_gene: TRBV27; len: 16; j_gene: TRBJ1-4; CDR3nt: TGTGCCAGCAGTTTGTCGGCCTTTGCGCATAATGAAAAACTGTTTTTT; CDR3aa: CASSLSAFAHNEKLFF
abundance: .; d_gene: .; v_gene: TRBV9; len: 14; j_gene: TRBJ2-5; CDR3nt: TGTGCCAGCAGCACTTTGGCGGGCCAAGAGACCCAGTACTTC; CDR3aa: CASSTLAGQETQYF
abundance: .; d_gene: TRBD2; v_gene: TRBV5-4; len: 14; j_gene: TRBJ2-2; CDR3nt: TGTGCCAGTACGACTAGCGGGAGTGACGGGGAGCTGTTTTTT; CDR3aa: CASTTSGSDGELFF
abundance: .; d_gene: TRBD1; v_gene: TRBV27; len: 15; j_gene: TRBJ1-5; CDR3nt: TGTGCCAGCAGGGCGGGGGGACAGGTCAATCAGCCCCAGCATTTT; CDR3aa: CASRAGGQVNQPQHF
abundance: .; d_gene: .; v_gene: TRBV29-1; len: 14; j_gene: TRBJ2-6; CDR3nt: TGCAGCGTTGTTGTGAGACCAGGGGCCAACGTCCTGACTTTC; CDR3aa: CSVVVRPGANVLTF
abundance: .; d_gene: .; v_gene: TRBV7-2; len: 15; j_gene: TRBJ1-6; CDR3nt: TGTGCCAGCAGCTTAGAAGGCCTTCCAGGCTCACCCCTCCACTTT; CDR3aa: CASSLEGLPGSPLHF
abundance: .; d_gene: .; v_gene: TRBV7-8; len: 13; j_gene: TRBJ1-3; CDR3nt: TGTGCCAGCAGCTCCAGTGCCGGGGGCACCATATATTTT; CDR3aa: CASSSSAGGTIYF
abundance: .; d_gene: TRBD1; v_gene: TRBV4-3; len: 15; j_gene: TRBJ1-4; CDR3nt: TGCGCCAGCAGCCAAGATTGGACAGGGAATGAAAAACTGTTTTTT; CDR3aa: CASSQDWTGNEKLFF
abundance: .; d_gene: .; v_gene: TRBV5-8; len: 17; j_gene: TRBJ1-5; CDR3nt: TGTGCCAGCAGCCGGGGGCCTGTTACATTGGGGAATCAGCCCCAGCATTTT; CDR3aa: CASSRGPVTLGNQPQHF
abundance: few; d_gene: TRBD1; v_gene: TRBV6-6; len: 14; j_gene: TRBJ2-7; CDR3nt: TGTGCCAGCAGTTACCCAGGGGGCAACGACGAGCAGTACTTC; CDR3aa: CASSYPGGNDEQYF
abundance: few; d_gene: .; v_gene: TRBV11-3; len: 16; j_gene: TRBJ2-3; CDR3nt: TGTGCCAGCAGCTTATTTGGGGACTTGGGCACAGATACGCAGTATTTT; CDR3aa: CASSLFGDLGTDTQYF
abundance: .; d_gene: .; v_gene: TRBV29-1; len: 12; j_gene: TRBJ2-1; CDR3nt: TGCAGCGTGGGGTGGGACCTCGGTGAGCAGTTCTTC; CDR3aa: CSVGWDLGEQFF
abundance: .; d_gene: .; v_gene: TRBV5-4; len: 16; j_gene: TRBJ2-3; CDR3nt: TGTGCCAGCAGCTCCCGTCGACAGTCCAGCACAGATACGCAGTATTTT; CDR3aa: CASSSRRQSSTDTQYF
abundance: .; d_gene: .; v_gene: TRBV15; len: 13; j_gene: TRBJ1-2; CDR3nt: TGTGCCACCAGCAACGGGATTGACTATGGCTACACCTTC; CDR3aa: CATSNGIDYGYTF
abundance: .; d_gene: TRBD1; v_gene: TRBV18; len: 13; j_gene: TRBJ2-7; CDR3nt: TGTGCCAGCTCACGACAGGGTAACGACGAGCAGTACTTC; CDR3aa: CASSRQGNDEQYF
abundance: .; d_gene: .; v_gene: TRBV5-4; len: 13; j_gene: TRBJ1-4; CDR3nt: TGTGCCAGCAGCAGAGACAACCTGGAAAAACTGTTTTTT; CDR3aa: CASSRDNLEKLFF
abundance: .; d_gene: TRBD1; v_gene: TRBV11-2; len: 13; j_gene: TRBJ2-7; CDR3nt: TGTGCCAGCAGCCCTGGACAGGGACAAGAGCAGTACTTC; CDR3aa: CASSPGQGQEQYF
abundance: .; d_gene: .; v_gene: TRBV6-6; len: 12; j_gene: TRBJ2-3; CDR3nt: TGTGCCAGCAGTTACTCGATAGATACGCAGTATTTT; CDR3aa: CASSYSIDTQYF
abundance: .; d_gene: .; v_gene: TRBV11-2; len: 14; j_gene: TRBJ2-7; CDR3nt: TGTGCCAGCAGCCCTCTTAGGTATGGTGGCGAGCAGTACTTC; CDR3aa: CASSPLRYGGEQYF
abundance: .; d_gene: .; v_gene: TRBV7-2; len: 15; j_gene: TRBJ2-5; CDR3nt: TGTGCCAGCAGCCAACAGACAGTCAGGACGGAGACCCAGTACTTC; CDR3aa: CASSQQTVRTETQYF
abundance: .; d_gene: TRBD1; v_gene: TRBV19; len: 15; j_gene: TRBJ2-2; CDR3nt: TGTGCCAGTAGTTCCGGGACAGAGAGGACCGGGGAGCTGTTTTTT; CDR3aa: CASSSGTERTGELFF
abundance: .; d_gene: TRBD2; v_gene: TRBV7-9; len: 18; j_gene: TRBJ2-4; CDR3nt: TGTGCCAGCAGCTTAGAGGGACTAGCGGGCAAAGGGGGAAACATTCAGTACTTC; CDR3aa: CASSLEGLAGKGGNIQYF
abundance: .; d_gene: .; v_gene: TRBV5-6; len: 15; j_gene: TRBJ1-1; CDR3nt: TGTGCCAGCAGCGACTACTGGGACCGGGACACTGAAGCTTTCTTT; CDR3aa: CASSDYWDRDTEAFF
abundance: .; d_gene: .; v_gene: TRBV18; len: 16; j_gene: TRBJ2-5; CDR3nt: TGTGCCAGCTCACCACTTCTCCGGACTGCAGGAGAGACCCAGTACTTC; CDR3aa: CASSPLLRTAGETQYF
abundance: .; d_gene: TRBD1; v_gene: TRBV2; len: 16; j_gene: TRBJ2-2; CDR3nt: TGTGCCAGCAGTGAAACCCTCGGGACAGCCACCGGGGAGCTGTTTTTT; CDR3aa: CASSETLGTATGELFF
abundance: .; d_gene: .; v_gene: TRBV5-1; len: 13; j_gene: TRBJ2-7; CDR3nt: TGCGCCAGCAGCGCGGGGACAGCTTACGAGCAGTACTTC; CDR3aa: CASSAGTAYEQYF
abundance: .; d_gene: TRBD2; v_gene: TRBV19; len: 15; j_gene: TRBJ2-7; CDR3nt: TGTGCCAGTAGCCCGTCAGGACTAGCCAAATACGAGCAGTACTTC; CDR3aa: CASSPSGLAKYEQYF
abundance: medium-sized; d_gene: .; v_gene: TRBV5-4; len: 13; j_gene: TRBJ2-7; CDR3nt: TGTGCCAGCAGCTTCAAGCGGTCCTACGAGCAGTACTTC; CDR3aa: CASSFKRSYEQYF
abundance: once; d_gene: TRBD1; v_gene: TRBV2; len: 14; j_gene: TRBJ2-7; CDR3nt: TGTGCCAGCAGGGTGGGGACAGGTTGGTCCGAGCAGTACTTC; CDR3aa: CASRVGTGWSEQYF
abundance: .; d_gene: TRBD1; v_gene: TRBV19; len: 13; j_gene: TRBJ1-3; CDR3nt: TGTGCCAGCGAGACAGGGTCTGGAAACACCATATATTTT; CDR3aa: CASETGSGNTIYF
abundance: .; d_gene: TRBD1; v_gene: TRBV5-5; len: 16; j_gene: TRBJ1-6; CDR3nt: TGTGCCAGCAGCGGAGGGGGGACAGGGGGTAATTCACCCCTCCACTTT; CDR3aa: CASSGGGTGGNSPLHF
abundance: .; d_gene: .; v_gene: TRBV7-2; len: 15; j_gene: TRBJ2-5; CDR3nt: TGTGCCAGCAGCCGGGGACAATGGGCCCAAGAGACCCAGTACTTC; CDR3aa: CASSRGQWAQETQYF
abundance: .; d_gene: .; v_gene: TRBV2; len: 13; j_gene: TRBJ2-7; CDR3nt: TGTGCCAGCAGTGCCGACGATACCTACGAGCAGTACTTC; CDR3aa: CASSADDTYEQYF